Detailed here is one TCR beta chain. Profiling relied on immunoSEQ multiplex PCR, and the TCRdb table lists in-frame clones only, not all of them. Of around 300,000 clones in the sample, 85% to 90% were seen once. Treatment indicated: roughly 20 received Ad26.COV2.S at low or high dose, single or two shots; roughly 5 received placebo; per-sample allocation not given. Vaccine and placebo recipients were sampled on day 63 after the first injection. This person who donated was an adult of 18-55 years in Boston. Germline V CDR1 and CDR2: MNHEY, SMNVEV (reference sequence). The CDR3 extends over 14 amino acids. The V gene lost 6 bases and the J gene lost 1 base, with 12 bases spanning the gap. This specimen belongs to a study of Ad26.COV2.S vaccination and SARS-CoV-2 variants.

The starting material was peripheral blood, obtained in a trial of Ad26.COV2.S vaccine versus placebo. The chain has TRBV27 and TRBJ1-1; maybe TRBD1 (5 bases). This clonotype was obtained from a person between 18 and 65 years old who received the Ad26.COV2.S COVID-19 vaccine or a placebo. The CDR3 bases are TGTGCCAGCAGGGGGGGACTGCCGAACACTGAAGCTTTCTTT. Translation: CASRGGLPNTEAFF.